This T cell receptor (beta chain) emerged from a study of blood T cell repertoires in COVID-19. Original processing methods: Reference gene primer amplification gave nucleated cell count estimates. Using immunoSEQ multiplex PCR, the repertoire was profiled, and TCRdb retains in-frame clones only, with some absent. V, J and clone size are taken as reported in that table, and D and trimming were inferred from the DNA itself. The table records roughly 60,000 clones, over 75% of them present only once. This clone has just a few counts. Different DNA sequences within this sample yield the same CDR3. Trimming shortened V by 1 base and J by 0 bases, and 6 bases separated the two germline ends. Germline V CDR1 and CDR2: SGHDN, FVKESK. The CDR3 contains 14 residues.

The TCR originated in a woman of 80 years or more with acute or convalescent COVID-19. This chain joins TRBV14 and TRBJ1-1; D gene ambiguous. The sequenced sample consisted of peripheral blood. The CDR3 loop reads CASSQAGMNTEAFF. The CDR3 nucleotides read TGTGCCAGCAGCCAAGCTGGCATGAACACTGAAGCTTTCTTT.